The present entry profiles one T cell receptor beta chain with its context. Under the authors' procedure: Scientists estimated how many nucleated cells there were by amplifying reference gene primers. The data were produced by immunoSEQ multiplex PCR, yet TCRdb's version contains in-frame clones alone and is incomplete. That table gives V, J and clone size, and the DNA gave D and trimming. The sample shows 25,000 to 30,000 clones, 84% of them seen only once. This entry belongs to a study of blood T cell repertoires in COVID-19. Study background: Samples representing acute and convalescent COVID-19 were sourced from the United States, Italy and Spain. PBMCs, B-cell-depleted T cells, or T cells provided the cDNA or gDNA that made up the material.

CDR1 and CDR2 (germline): SGHDT, YYEEEE. The CDR3 totals 13 residues. V lost 4 bases to trimming and J lost 12 bases, with 17 bases between them. The clonotype comes from an older man with active COVID-19. V gene TRBV5-6 combines with J gene TRBJ2-1; weak D call: TRBD2 (6 bases). The sequenced sample consisted of peripheral blood. DNA of the CDR3: TGTGCCAGCAGCCCTCTCACCGTCGGGGGGCAGTTCTTC. Its translation is CASSPLTVGGQFF. Combining the CDR3 with reference TRBV5-6 and TRBJ2-1 gives the whole variable domain DAGVTQSPTHLIKTRGQQVTLRCSPKSGHDTVSWYQQALGQGPQFIFQYYEEEERQRGNFPDRFSGHQFPNYSSELNVNALLLGDSALYLCASSPLTVGGQFFGPGTRLTVL.